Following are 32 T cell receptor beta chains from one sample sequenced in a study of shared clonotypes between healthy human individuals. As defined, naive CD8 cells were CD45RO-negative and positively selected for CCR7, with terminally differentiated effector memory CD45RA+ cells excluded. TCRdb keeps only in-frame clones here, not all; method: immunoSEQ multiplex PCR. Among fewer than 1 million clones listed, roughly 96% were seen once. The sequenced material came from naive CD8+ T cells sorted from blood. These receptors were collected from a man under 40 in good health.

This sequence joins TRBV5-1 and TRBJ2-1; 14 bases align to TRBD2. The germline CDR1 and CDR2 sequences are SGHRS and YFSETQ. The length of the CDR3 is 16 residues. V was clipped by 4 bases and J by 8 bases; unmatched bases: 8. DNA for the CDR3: TGCGCCAGCAGCCCGGAGGGACTAGCGGGAGCGGATGAGCAGTTCTTC. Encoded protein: CASSPEGLAGADEQFF. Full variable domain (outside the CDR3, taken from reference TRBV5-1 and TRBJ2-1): KAGVTQTPRYLIKTRGQQVTLSCSPISGHRSVSWYQQTPGQGLQFLFEYFSETQRNKGNFPGRFSGRQFSNSRSEMNVSTLELGDSALYLCASSPEGLAGADEQFFGPGTRLTVL.

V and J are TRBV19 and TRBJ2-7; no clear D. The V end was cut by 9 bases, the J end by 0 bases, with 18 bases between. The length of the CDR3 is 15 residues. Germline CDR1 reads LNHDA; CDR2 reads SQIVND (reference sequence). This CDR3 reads CASRVSSRSSYEQYF. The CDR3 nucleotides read TGTGCCAGCCGGGTTTCTTCACGAAGCTCCTACGAGCAGTACTTC.

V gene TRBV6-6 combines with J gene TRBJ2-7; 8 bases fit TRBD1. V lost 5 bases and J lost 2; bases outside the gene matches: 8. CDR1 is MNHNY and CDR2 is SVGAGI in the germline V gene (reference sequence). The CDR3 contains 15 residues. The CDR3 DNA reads TGTGCCAGCAGTCTTTTGGACAGGGTCCCCTACGAGCAGTACTTC. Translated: CASSLLDRVPYEQYF.

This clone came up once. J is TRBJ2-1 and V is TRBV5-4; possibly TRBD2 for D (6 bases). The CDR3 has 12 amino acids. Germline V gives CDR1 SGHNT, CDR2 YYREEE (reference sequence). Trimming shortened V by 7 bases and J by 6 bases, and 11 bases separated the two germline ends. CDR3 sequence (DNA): TGTGCCAGCCGGATGGGGGGCAATGAGCAGTTCTTC. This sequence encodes CASRMGGNEQFF. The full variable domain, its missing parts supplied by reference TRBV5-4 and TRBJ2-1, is ETGVTQSPTHLIKTRGQQVTLRCSSQSGHNTVSWYQQALGQGPQFIFQYYREEENGRGNFPPRFSGLQFPNYSSELNVNALELDDSALYLCASRMGGNEQFFGPGTRLTVL.

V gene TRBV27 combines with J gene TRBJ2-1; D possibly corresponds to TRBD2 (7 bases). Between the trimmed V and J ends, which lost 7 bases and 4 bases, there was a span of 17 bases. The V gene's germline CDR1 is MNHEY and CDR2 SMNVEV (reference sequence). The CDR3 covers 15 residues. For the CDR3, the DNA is TGTGCCAGCACCCCCGGGGGGCGGGGATACAATGAGCAGTTCTTC. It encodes CASTPGGRGYNEQFF.

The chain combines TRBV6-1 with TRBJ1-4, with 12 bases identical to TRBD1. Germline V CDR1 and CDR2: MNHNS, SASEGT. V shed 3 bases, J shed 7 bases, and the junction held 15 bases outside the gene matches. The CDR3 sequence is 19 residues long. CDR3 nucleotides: TGTGCCAGCAGTGATCACCCCGGGACAGGGGGCGCCGGTCGTGAAAAACTGTTTTTT. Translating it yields CASSDHPGTGGAGREKLFF.

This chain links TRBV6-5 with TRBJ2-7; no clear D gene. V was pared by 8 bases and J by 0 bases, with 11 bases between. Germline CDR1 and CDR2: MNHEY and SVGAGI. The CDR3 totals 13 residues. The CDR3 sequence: CASQISSSYEQYF. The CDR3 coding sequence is TGTGCCAGCCAAATCTCAAGCTCCTACGAGCAGTACTTC.

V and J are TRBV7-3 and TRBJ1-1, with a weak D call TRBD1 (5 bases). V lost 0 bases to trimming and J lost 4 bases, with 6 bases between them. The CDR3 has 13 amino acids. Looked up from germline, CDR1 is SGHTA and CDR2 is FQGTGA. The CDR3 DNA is TGTGCCAGCAGCTTAACTCAGGGCACTGAAGCTTTCTTT. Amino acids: CASSLTQGTEAFF.

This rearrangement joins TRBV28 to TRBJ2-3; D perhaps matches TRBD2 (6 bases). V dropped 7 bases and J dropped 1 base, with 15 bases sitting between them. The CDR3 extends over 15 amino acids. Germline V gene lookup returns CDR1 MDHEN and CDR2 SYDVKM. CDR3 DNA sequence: TGTGCCAGCACCCTGGGGCGGGAACGCACAGATACGCAGTATTTT. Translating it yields CASTLGRERTDTQYF.

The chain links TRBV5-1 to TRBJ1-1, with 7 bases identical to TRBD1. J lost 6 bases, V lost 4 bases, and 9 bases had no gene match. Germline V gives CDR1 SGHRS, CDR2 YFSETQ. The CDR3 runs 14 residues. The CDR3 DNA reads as TGCGCCAGCAGCCTCCACAGGGGAGATGCTGAAGCTTTCTTT. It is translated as CASSLHRGDAEAFF.

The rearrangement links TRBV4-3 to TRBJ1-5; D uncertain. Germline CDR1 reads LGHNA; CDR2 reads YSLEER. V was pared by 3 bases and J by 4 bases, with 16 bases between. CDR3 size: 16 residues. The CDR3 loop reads CASSQTRTGKNQPQHF. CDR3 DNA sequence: TGCGCCAGCAGCCAGACCAGGACCGGGAAAAATCAGCCCCAGCATTTT.

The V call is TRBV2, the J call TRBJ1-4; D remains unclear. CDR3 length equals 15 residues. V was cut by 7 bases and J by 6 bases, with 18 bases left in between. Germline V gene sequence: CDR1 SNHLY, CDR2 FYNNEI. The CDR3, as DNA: TGTGCCAGCAAGGGTTTTGGGTCTACTCATGAAAAACTGTTTTTT. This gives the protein CASKGFGSTHEKLFF.

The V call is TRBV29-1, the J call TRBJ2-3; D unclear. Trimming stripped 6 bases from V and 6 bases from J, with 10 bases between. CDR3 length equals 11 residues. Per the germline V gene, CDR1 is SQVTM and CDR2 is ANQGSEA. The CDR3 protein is CSVTSPDTQYF. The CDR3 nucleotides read TGCAGCGTCACCTCCCCGGATACGCAGTATTTT.

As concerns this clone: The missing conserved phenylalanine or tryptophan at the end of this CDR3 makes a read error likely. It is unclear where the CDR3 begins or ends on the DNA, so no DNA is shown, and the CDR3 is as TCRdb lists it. CDR3 sequence reads: CPIGVCPEGAQKLI. V gene TRBV14 combines with J gene TRBJ1-2; TRBD1 is the table's D call and was not checked against the DNA. Termini included, the CDR3 measures 14 amino acids. Germline V gene lookup returns CDR1 SGHDN and CDR2 FVKESK.

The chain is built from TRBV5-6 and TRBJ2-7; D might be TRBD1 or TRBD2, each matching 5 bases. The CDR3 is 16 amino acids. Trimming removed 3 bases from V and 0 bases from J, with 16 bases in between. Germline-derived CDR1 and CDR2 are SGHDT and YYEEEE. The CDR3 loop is CASSWDRDVDSYEQYF. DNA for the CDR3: TGTGCCAGCAGCTGGGACCGGGACGTCGACTCCTACGAGCAGTACTTC.

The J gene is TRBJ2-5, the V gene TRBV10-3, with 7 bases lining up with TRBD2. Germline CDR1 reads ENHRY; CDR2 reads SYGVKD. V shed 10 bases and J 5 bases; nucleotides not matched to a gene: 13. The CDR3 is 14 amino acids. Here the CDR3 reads CATSRDYGGETQYF. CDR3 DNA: TGTGCCACCAGCCGGGACTACGGCGGGGAGACCCAGTACTTC.

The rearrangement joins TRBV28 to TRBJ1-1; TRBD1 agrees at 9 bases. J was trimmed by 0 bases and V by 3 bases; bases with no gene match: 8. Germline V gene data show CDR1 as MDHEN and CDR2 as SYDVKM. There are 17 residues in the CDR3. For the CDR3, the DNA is TGTGCCAGCAGTTTGGTCAACAGGGGGCTATTGAACACTGAAGCTTTCTTT. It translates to CASSLVNRGLLNTEAFF.

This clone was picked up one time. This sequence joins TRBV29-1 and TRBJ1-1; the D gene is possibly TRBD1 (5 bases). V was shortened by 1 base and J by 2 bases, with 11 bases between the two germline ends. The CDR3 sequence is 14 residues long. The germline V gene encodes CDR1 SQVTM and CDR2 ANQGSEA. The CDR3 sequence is CSVEVGGANTEAFF. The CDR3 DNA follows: TGCAGCGTTGAAGTTGGGGGTGCCAACACTGAAGCTTTCTTT.

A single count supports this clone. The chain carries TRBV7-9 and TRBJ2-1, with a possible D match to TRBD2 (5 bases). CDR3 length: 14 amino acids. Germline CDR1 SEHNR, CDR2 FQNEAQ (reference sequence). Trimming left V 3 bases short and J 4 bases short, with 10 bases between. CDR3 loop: CASSFSTGYNEQFF. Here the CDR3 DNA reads TGTGCCAGCAGCTTTTCGACGGGGTACAATGAGCAGTTCTTC.

DNA for the CDR3: TGTGCCAGCAGCTTTCCGGGACTAGGGGACTACAATGAGCAGTTCTTC. It is translated as CASSFPGLGDYNEQFF. The chain combines TRBV7-9 with TRBJ2-1; 8 positions match TRBD2. J lost 3 bases, V lost 3 bases, and 7 bases had no gene match. In germline, CDR1 is SEHNR, CDR2 FQNEAQ (reference sequence). The CDR3 covers 16 residues.

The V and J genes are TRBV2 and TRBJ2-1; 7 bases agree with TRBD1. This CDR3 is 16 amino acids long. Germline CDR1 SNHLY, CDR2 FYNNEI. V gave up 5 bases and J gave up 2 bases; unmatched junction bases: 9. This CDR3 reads CASSNKRQGPYNEQFF. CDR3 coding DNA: TGTGCCAGCAGTAATAAACGACAGGGTCCCTACAATGAGCAGTTCTTC.

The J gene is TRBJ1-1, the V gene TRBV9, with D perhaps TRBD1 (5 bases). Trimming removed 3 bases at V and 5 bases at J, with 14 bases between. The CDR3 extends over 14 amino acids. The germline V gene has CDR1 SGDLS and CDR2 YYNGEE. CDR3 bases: TGTGCCAGCAGCGCCTCAGGGTTAGCGACTGAAGCTTTCTTT. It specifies CASSASGLATEAFF.

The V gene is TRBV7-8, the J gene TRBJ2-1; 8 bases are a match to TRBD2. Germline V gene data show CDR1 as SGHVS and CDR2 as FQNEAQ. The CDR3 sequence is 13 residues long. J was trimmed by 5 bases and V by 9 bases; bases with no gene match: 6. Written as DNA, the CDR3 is TGTGCCAGTAGCGGGACTCTCAACAATGAGCAGTTCTTC. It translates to CASSGTLNNEQFF.

CDR3 in DNA: TGCGCCAGCAGCTCTGGGACTAGCGGGAGAAATCCAGATTTCTACGAGCAGTACTTC. Translation gives CASSSGTSGRNPDFYEQYF. V usage is TRBV5-1 and J usage is TRBJ2-7; 14 bases are a match to TRBD2. Trimming took 3 bases from V and 3 from J; bases not matched to a gene: 14. Germline V CDR1 and CDR2: SGHRS, YFSETQ. The CDR3 is 19 amino acids. The whole variable domain, remainder taken from reference TRBV5-1 and TRBJ2-7, is KAGVTQTPRYLIKTRGQQVTLSCSPISGHRSVSWYQQTPGQGLQFLFEYFSETQRNKGNFPGRFSGRQFSNSRSEMNVSTLELGDSALYLCASSSGTSGRNPDFYEQYFGPGTRLTVT.

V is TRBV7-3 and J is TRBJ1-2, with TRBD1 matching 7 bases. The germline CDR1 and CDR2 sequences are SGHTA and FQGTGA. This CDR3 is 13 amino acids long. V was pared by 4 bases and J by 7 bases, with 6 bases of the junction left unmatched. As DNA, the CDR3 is TGTGCCAGCAGCTCCGCGGGACAGACTGGCTACACCTTC. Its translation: CASSSAGQTGYTF.

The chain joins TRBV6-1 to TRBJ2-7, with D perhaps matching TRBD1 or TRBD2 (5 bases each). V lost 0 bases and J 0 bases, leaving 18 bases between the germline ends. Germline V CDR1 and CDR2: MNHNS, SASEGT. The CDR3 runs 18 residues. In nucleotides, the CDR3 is TGTGCCAGCAGTGAAGCCCGGGGATCAACAGGACACTCCTACGAGCAGTACTTC. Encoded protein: CASSEARGSTGHSYEQYF.

CDR3 bases: TGTGCCAGCAGCTTAATGGACAATGAGCAGTTCTTC. Translating gives CASSLMDNEQFF. This rearrangement joins TRBV11-3 to TRBJ2-1, with D hard to call. V lost 2 bases and J 5 bases, leaving 4 bases between the germline ends. Germline assignment: CDR1 SGHNT and CDR2 YENEEA. The CDR3 sequence is 12 residues long.

In nucleotides, the CDR3 is TGTGCCAGCAGCTCGCCCGCGGGGCTAGCGGGATCCGATGAGCAGTTCTTC. Translating gives CASSSPAGLAGSDEQFF. The rearrangement links TRBV7-6 to TRBJ2-1; 9 bases are a match to TRBD2. V was clipped by 4 bases and J by 8 bases; unmatched bases: 15. Germline lookup yields CDR1 SGHVS and CDR2 FNYEAQ. The CDR3 is 17 amino acids. The full variable domain, its missing parts supplied by reference TRBV7-6 and TRBJ2-1, is GAGVSQSPRYKVTKRGQDVALRCDPISGHVSLYWYRQALGQGPEFLTYFNYEAQQDKSGLPNDRFSAERPEGSISTLTIQRTEQRDSAMYRCASSSPAGLAGSDEQFFGPGTRLTVL.

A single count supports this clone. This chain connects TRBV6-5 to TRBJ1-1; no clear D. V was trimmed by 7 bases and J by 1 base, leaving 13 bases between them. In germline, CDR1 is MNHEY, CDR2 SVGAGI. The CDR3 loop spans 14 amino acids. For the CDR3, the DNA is TGTGCCAGCAACCCCCTGGCTCAGAACACTGAAGCTTTCTTT. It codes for CASNPLAQNTEAFF.

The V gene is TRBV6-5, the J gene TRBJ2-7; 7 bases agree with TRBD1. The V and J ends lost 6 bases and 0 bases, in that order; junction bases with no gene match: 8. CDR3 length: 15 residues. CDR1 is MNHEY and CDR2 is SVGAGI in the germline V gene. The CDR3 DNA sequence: TGTGCCAGCAGACCGGGACAGCTGAGCTCCTACGAGCAGTACTTC. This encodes CASRPGQLSSYEQYF.

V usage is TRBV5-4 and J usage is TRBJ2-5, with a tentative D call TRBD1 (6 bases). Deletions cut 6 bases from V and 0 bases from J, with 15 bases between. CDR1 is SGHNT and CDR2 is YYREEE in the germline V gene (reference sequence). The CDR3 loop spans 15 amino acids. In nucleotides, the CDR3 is TGTGCCAGCACCAACCGCGGACAGAACCAAGAGACCCAGTACTTC. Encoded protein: CASTNRGQNQETQYF.

The CDR3 is CASSLRGTGQETQYF. Written as DNA, the CDR3 is TGTGCCAGCAGCTTACGGGGGACAGGGCAAGAGACCCAGTACTTC. The gene calls are TRBV11-2 and TRBJ2-5; 9 bases match TRBD1. This CDR3 is built from 15 residues. The V segment lost 2 bases and the J segment 2 bases; nucleotides outside the gene matches: 3. Germline V gives CDR1 SGHAT, CDR2 FQNNGV.